The sequence of this T cell receptor (beta chain) was determined in a study of chronic HIV infection and antiretroviral therapy (dated by TCRdb to between 2014 and 2016). Receptor amplification or capture employed 5' RACE. These reads were obtained on an Illumina MiSeq. TCRdb reanalyzed the raw reads on its own, using fastp at Q25 for trimming and MiXCR for clone calling, and kept in-frame beta chains. Rows are unified per CDR3 protein, each entry keeping the most common DNA and genes. A total of roughly 50,000 distinct CDR3 sequences appear in this sample, approximately 19% of them only once. Over 2.5% of the sample comes from the top ten. Turning to this clonotype: The antigen it binds to is not known. Within one base of it there is no much larger clone, and no base qualities were kept.

CDR1 is given as SGDLS and CDR2 as YYNGEE, both from the germline V gene. The junction shows trimming of 4 bases on V and 0 bases on J, plus 15 bases between the germline ends. There are 16 amino acids in the CDR3, from cysteine to phenylalanine inclusive. Only the CDR3 DNA stays, 48 bases, in frame from base 1. The source material was peripheral blood. The receptor's source is an adult who had HIV and had not received antiretroviral therapy, or was an uninfected healthy control (not recorded which). The receptor chain draws on TRBV9 and TRBJ2-3; the D assignment is uncertain and may be TRBD1 or TRBD2, with 6 bases supporting each. The CDR3 reads as follows: CASSPEGGSSTDTQYF. The sequenced DNA is TGTGCCAGCAGCCCGGAGGGGGGTTCTAGCACAGATACGCAGTATTTT.